This T cell receptor (beta chain) derives from a study of cytomegalovirus exposure and HLA in healthy donors. PCR employed 60 Vbeta and 13 Jbeta primers. Sequencing used immunoSEQ multiplex PCR; TCRdb keeps in-frame clones, though not all of them. The sample carries hundreds of thousands of clones, about 75% recorded once. General observations from the study: Earlier analysis found most TCR beta V segments productive about 87% or about 30% of the time. Indistinguishability led to the exclusion of some V segments, TRBV6-2 and TRBV6-3 included. Cytomegalovirus-associated status was assigned to around 160 TCR beta chains. Most sequenced TCRs were rare (though some public TCRs occurred in many donors).

In regard to this clone: Its target is not known.

Looked up from germline, CDR1 is WNHNN and CDR2 is SYGVQD (reference sequence). CDR3 size: 14 residues. With V trimmed by 10 bases and J by 4 bases, 10 bases remained unmatched. The sample consisted of PBMCs. The clonotype was recovered from a male donor in good health and CMV-seronegative. V gene TRBV10-1 combines with J gene TRBJ1-3; 7 bases are shared with TRBD1. DNA for the CDR3: TGCGCCAATACAGACAGGGTGAGGGGAAACACCATATATTTT. It specifies CANTDRVRGNTIYF.